The rows below give T cell receptor beta chains drawn from one sample of a study of cytomegalovirus exposure and HLA in healthy donors. The data were produced by immunoSEQ multiplex PCR, yet TCRdb's version contains in-frame clones alone and is incomplete. The table records around 170,000 clones, approximately 80% of them present only once. Sequencing was done on a sample of PBMCs. These receptors came from a woman aged 50 to 60 in good health and CMV-seropositive. Both conserved end residues are part of each CDR3. The order of the fields is CDR3 DNA, CDR3 protein, D gene, V gene, clone size, J gene. A D gene is named only where the DNA matches it firmly. The size of a clone is reported for some rows only, either as once, few or many, or as a class for expanded clones.

cdr3_nt: TGTGCCAGCAGCTTCCGGGGGACGGTGAACTATGGCTACACCTTC; cdr3_aa: CASSFRGTVNYGYTF; d_call: NA; v_call: TRBV11-2; clone_size: NA; j_call: TRBJ1-2
cdr3_nt: TGTGCCAGCAGGGGGCAGCGGGTCAATGAGCAGTTCTTC; cdr3_aa: CASRGQRVNEQFF; d_call: NA; v_call: TRBV2; clone_size: once; j_call: TRBJ2-1
cdr3_nt: TGTGCCAGTAGTATAAGGGCGGCTAGCGGGGGGCTGAACACCGGGGAGCTGTTTTTT; cdr3_aa: CASSIRAASGGLNTGELFF; d_call: TRBD2; v_call: TRBV19; clone_size: few; j_call: TRBJ2-2
cdr3_nt: TGTGCCAGCAGCCCCGGGAGGAACTATGGCTACACCTTC; cdr3_aa: CASSPGRNYGYTF; d_call: NA; v_call: TRBV14; clone_size: NA; j_call: TRBJ1-2
cdr3_nt: TGCGCCAGCAGCCAAGTTCTAGCGGGAGGTTCTGGGGCCAACGGCCTGACTTTC; cdr3_aa: CASSQVLAGGSGANGLTF; d_call: TRBD2; v_call: TRBV4-1; clone_size: NA; j_call: TRBJ2-6
cdr3_nt: TGTGCCAGTAGTATCTATTACCCTCCGAGCACTGAAGCTTTCTTT; cdr3_aa: CASSIYYPPSTEAFF; d_call: NA; v_call: TRBV19; clone_size: NA; j_call: TRBJ1-1
cdr3_nt: TGTGCCAGCAGCTTACAGGGCGGAGCCTACGAGCAGTACTTC; cdr3_aa: CASSLQGGAYEQYF; d_call: NA; v_call: TRBV7-6; clone_size: once; j_call: TRBJ2-7
cdr3_nt: TGTGCCACCAGCAGAGATCAGGGGATGGGGGAAAAACTGTTTTTT; cdr3_aa: CATSRDQGMGEKLFF; d_call: NA; v_call: TRBV15; clone_size: NA; j_call: TRBJ1-4
cdr3_nt: TGTGCCAGCAGCGCGACGGCTAGCGGGGGGGCGGGGCAGTTCTTC; cdr3_aa: CASSATASGGAGQFF; d_call: TRBD2; v_call: TRBV5-6; clone_size: NA; j_call: TRBJ2-1
cdr3_nt: TGTGCCAGCAGCGACCTACCCACAGGGGACACTGAAGCTTTCTTT; cdr3_aa: CASSDLPTGDTEAFF; d_call: TRBD1; v_call: TRBV27; clone_size: NA; j_call: TRBJ1-1
cdr3_nt: TGTGCCAGCAGTTACTCCTGGGAGGGCGACTATGGCTACACCTTC; cdr3_aa: CASSYSWEGDYGYTF; d_call: NA; v_call: TRBV6-6; clone_size: NA; j_call: TRBJ1-2
cdr3_nt: TGTGCCAGCAGTGGCCCGGGACTTGCCACAGATACGCAGTATTTT; cdr3_aa: CASSGPGLATDTQYF; d_call: NA; v_call: TRBV9; clone_size: NA; j_call: TRBJ2-3
cdr3_nt: TGTGCCAGCTCACCTGCCGGGAATGAAAAACTGTTTTTT; cdr3_aa: CASSPAGNEKLFF; d_call: NA; v_call: TRBV18; clone_size: NA; j_call: TRBJ1-4
cdr3_nt: TGTGCCAGCAGTGGTGAAAGGGGAGGGTATGGCTACACCTTC; cdr3_aa: CASSGERGGYGYTF; d_call: NA; v_call: TRBV2; clone_size: NA; j_call: TRBJ1-2
cdr3_nt: TGTGCCAGCAGTGGACAGGGCTATGGCTACACCTTC; cdr3_aa: CASSGQGYGYTF; d_call: TRBD1; v_call: TRBV28; clone_size: NA; j_call: TRBJ1-2
cdr3_nt: TGTGCCAGCAGCTTAATCCTCCACGGCAGGGCTGCTGAGCAGTTCTTC; cdr3_aa: CASSLILHGRAAEQFF; d_call: NA; v_call: TRBV7-8; clone_size: NA; j_call: TRBJ2-1
cdr3_nt: TGCAGCGTTGATAGGGAGTCCACAGATACGCAGTATTTT; cdr3_aa: CSVDRESTDTQYF; d_call: NA; v_call: TRBV29-1; clone_size: NA; j_call: TRBJ2-3
cdr3_nt: TGTGCCTGGAGTGAGGGACTAGCTGAAGAGACCCAGTACTTC; cdr3_aa: CAWSEGLAEETQYF; d_call: TRBD2; v_call: TRBV30; clone_size: NA; j_call: TRBJ2-5
cdr3_nt: TGTGCCAGCAGCTTAGGGGACAGGGGTTGGGAGCAGTACTTC; cdr3_aa: CASSLGDRGWEQYF; d_call: TRBD1; v_call: TRBV7-9; clone_size: NA; j_call: TRBJ2-7
cdr3_nt: TGCAGCGTTGAGGGGGGGCGGGTAGATACGCAGTATTTT; cdr3_aa: CSVEGGRVDTQYF; d_call: NA; v_call: TRBV29-1; clone_size: NA; j_call: TRBJ2-3
cdr3_nt: TGTGCCAGCAGCTGGAAGCTGGGGACAGTCACAGATACGCAGTATTTT; cdr3_aa: CASSWKLGTVTDTQYF; d_call: TRBD1; v_call: TRBV5-6; clone_size: NA; j_call: TRBJ2-3
cdr3_nt: TGTGCCAGCAGCCAGGGTCTACTTACCGGGGAGCTGTTTTTT; cdr3_aa: CASSQGLLTGELFF; d_call: NA; v_call: TRBV11-3; clone_size: few; j_call: TRBJ2-2
cdr3_nt: TGTGCCAGTAGTACCGCCTGGCAGAACTATGGCTACACCTTC; cdr3_aa: CASSTAWQNYGYTF; d_call: NA; v_call: TRBV19; clone_size: NA; j_call: TRBJ1-2
cdr3_nt: TGTGCCAGCAACACAGGGGGCTACAATGAGCAGTTCTTC; cdr3_aa: CASNTGGYNEQFF; d_call: TRBD1; v_call: TRBV7-9; clone_size: NA; j_call: TRBJ2-1
cdr3_nt: TGTGCCAGCAGCCCCGGGGGGGGCTATGGCTACACCTTC; cdr3_aa: CASSPGGGYGYTF; d_call: NA; v_call: TRBV28; clone_size: NA; j_call: TRBJ1-2
cdr3_nt: TGTGCCAGCAGCTCACAGGGCACAGATACGCAGTATTTT; cdr3_aa: CASSSQGTDTQYF; d_call: NA; v_call: TRBV7-2; clone_size: NA; j_call: TRBJ2-3
cdr3_nt: TGTGCCAGCAGTGGGACAGTGAGCTCCTACAATGAGCAGTTCTTC; cdr3_aa: CASSGTVSSYNEQFF; d_call: NA; v_call: TRBV6-1; clone_size: NA; j_call: TRBJ2-1
cdr3_nt: TGTGCCTGGACCGGGACAGGGGGTTACGAGCAGTACTTC; cdr3_aa: CAWTGTGGYEQYF; d_call: TRBD1; v_call: TRBV30; clone_size: NA; j_call: TRBJ2-7
cdr3_nt: TGTGCCAGCAGCGTAGGGGACAGGGGGTTTTTAATGAACACTGAAGCTTTCTTT; cdr3_aa: CASSVGDRGFLMNTEAFF; d_call: TRBD1; v_call: TRBV9; clone_size: NA; j_call: TRBJ1-1
cdr3_nt: TGTGCCAGCCCCCAGGGGGTCCCTCCCTACGAGCAGTACTTC; cdr3_aa: CASPQGVPPYEQYF; d_call: TRBD1; v_call: TRBV2; clone_size: NA; j_call: TRBJ2-7
cdr3_nt: TGTGCCAGCAGCGAACTAGCGGGGGCTTACAATGAGCAGTTCTTC; cdr3_aa: CASSELAGAYNEQFF; d_call: TRBD2; v_call: TRBV2; clone_size: NA; j_call: TRBJ2-1
cdr3_nt: TGCGCCAGCAGCCAAGATGGCCAGGGGGCTGAAGCTTTCTTT; cdr3_aa: CASSQDGQGAEAFF; d_call: TRBD1; v_call: TRBV4-1; clone_size: NA; j_call: TRBJ1-1
cdr3_nt: TGTGCCAGCAGTTACTCAAACGACAGGGGGTATGAGACCCAGTACTTC; cdr3_aa: CASSYSNDRGYETQYF; d_call: TRBD1; v_call: TRBV6-5; clone_size: NA; j_call: TRBJ2-5
cdr3_nt: TGCGCCAGCAGCCAAGATAAGCGGGCAGGGAGGAGAGGTGAGCAGTTCTTC; cdr3_aa: CASSQDKRAGRRGEQFF; d_call: NA; v_call: TRBV4-3; clone_size: NA; j_call: TRBJ2-1
cdr3_nt: TGTGCCAGCAGCTATATACCGGGACAGGGGAAAACCGGGGAGCTGTTTTTT; cdr3_aa: CASSYIPGQGKTGELFF; d_call: TRBD1; v_call: TRBV7-9; clone_size: once; j_call: TRBJ2-2
cdr3_nt: TGTGCCAGCAGGCGAGCAAGGACTAGCGGGGTCAGAAGGAACTTC; cdr3_aa: CASRRARTSGVRRNF; d_call: TRBD2; v_call: TRBV6-6; clone_size: NA; j_call: TRBJ2-7
cdr3_nt: TGTGCCAGCACTTCCCCGGACAGGGCGTCTAGTGGCTACACCTTC; cdr3_aa: CASTSPDRASSGYTF; d_call: TRBD1; v_call: TRBV28; clone_size: few; j_call: TRBJ1-2
cdr3_nt: TGCAGCGGGAGGAGGTCCTCTGAAGCTTTCTTT; cdr3_aa: CSGRRSSEAFF; d_call: NA; v_call: TRBV29-1; clone_size: NA; j_call: TRBJ1-1
cdr3_nt: TGTGCCAGCAGTGATTTCCGATTTATGGGACTAGCGGGAGAACCGTCCTACAATGAGCAGTTCTTC; cdr3_aa: CASSDFRFMGLAGEPSYNEQFF; d_call: TRBD2; v_call: TRBV2; clone_size: NA; j_call: TRBJ2-1
cdr3_nt: TGTGCCAGCAGCTTAGGCCGGGAGACCCAGTACTTC; cdr3_aa: CASSLGRETQYF; d_call: NA; v_call: TRBV11-3; clone_size: once; j_call: TRBJ2-5
cdr3_nt: TGTGCCAGCACTACAGGGACATATCAGCCCCAGCATTTT; cdr3_aa: CASTTGTYQPQHF; d_call: NA; v_call: TRBV2; clone_size: NA; j_call: TRBJ1-5
cdr3_nt: TGTGCCAGCAGGGACGGACTAGCGGGGTCCTACGAGCAGTACTTC; cdr3_aa: CASRDGLAGSYEQYF; d_call: TRBD2; v_call: TRBV6-1; clone_size: NA; j_call: TRBJ2-7
cdr3_nt: TGTGCCAGCTCGCGGGGGGGCGGCACCGGGGAGCTGTTTTTT; cdr3_aa: CASSRGGGTGELFF; d_call: TRBD2; v_call: TRBV11-3; clone_size: NA; j_call: TRBJ2-2
cdr3_nt: TGTGCCAGCAGCGGGGGGGGACCCCCGGCTCGTTATGAAAAACTGTTTTTT; cdr3_aa: CASSGGGPPARYEKLFF; d_call: NA; v_call: TRBV9; clone_size: NA; j_call: TRBJ1-4
cdr3_nt: TGTGCCAGCAGCTCCCCGGGAGGAATGGGAGAGACCCAGTACTTC; cdr3_aa: CASSSPGGMGETQYF; d_call: TRBD2; v_call: TRBV5-4; clone_size: NA; j_call: TRBJ2-5
cdr3_nt: TGTGCCAGCAGCTTAAACGGGGGCACAGATACGCAGTATTTT; cdr3_aa: CASSLNGGTDTQYF; d_call: NA; v_call: TRBV7-9; clone_size: NA; j_call: TRBJ2-3
cdr3_nt: TGTGCCAGCAGCTTACAAGACTCTGGAAACACCATATATTTT; cdr3_aa: CASSLQDSGNTIYF; d_call: NA; v_call: TRBV5-4; clone_size: NA; j_call: TRBJ1-3
cdr3_nt: TGTGCCAGCAATCGGGGGGTTGGCACAGATACGCAGTATTTT; cdr3_aa: CASNRGVGTDTQYF; d_call: TRBD2; v_call: TRBV28; clone_size: NA; j_call: TRBJ2-3
cdr3_nt: TGTGCCAGTAGCCCTATGGGGGGGGCAGGAGGCTACACCTTC; cdr3_aa: CASSPMGGAGGYTF; d_call: NA; v_call: TRBV19; clone_size: NA; j_call: TRBJ1-2
cdr3_nt: TGTGCCAGCAGCCTCCTACTACCGGGAGTTGAAGCTTTCTTT; cdr3_aa: CASSLLLPGVEAFF; d_call: NA; v_call: TRBV7-2; clone_size: NA; j_call: TRBJ1-1
cdr3_nt: TGCGCCAGCAGCCCTGGACAGGGGGCGCAAGCGCCGGACGAGCAGTACTTC; cdr3_aa: CASSPGQGAQAPDEQYF; d_call: TRBD1; v_call: TRBV5-1; clone_size: NA; j_call: TRBJ2-7
cdr3_nt: TGTGCCAGCAGATTACGGGTGGTGAACACTGAAGCTTTCTTT; cdr3_aa: CASRLRVVNTEAFF; d_call: NA; v_call: TRBV7-2; clone_size: NA; j_call: TRBJ1-1
cdr3_nt: TGTGCCAGCAGTTATTCCCGGACAGGAACTAACTATGGCTACACCTTC; cdr3_aa: CASSYSRTGTNYGYTF; d_call: TRBD1; v_call: TRBV6-5; clone_size: few; j_call: TRBJ1-2
cdr3_nt: TGTGCCAGCAGTGAAGTGGCGGAGCCCAACACCATATATTTT; cdr3_aa: CASSEVAEPNTIYF; d_call: NA; v_call: TRBV6-1; clone_size: NA; j_call: TRBJ1-3